The next 15 T cell receptor beta chains were all read from a single sample in a study of memory B cells and T cells in multiple sclerosis. The antigens for these receptors are not known. After stimulus-free culture, autoproliferating CFSE-dim and non-proliferating CFSE-high T cells were sequenced separately. Cultures began with 5x10^7 CFSE-labeled PBMCs, unstimulated for 7 days, with replicate wells pooled. The repertoire was sequenced with immunoSEQ multiplex PCR; TCRdb's copy has only in-frame clones and lacks some. In the table there are approximately 30,000 clones, roughly 82% of which are singletons. The material sequenced was PBMCs from blood kept in culture. Source of these receptors: a human donor with multiple sclerosis.

This clone turned up a few times. The chain uses TRBV6-1 and TRBJ1-5; D is unclear. Trimming removed 0 bases from V and 4 bases from J, with 22 bases in between. CDR1 MNHNS and CDR2 SASEGT come from the germline V gene. This CDR3 spans 19 amino acids. Here the CDR3 reads CASSEAVGLGRLRNQPQHF. The CDR3 nucleotides read TGTGCCAGCAGTGAAGCGGTCGGTTTGGGCAGGCTAAGGAATCAGCCCCAGCATTTT.

V gene TRBV5-1 combines with J gene TRBJ2-5, with 11 bases lining up with TRBD2. Germline V lookup: CDR1 SGHRS, CDR2 YFSETQ. This CDR3 has 16 residues. The J segment lost 5 bases and the V segment lost 0 bases, leaving 6 bases of the junction unmatched. The CDR3 loop reads CASSLEPSGGPETQYF. The CDR3 coding sequence is TGCGCCAGCAGCTTGGAACCTAGCGGGGGGCCTGAGACCCAGTACTTC.

The chain joins TRBV5-1 to TRBJ2-3; the D is unclear. CDR3 length: 12 residues. The germline V gene encodes CDR1 SGHRS and CDR2 YFSETQ. The germline V and J ends were trimmed by 0 bases and 4 bases, with 3 bases remaining between them. CDR3 loop: CASSLGADTQYF. The CDR3 nucleotides read TGCGCCAGCAGCTTGGGCGCAGATACGCAGTATTTT. Full variable domain (missing parts from reference TRBV5-1 and TRBJ2-3): KAGVTQTPRYLIKTRGQQVTLSCSPISGHRSVSWYQQTPGQGLQFLFEYFSETQRNKGNFPGRFSGRQFSNSRSEMNVSTLELGDSALYLCASSLGADTQYFGPGTRLTVL.

The chain employs TRBV7-2 and TRBJ1-2, with D perhaps matching TRBD1 (5 bases). Trimming left V 4 bases short and J 1 base short, with 13 bases between. The germline CDR1 and CDR2 sequences are SGHTA and FQGNSA. CDR3 size: 15 residues. The CDR3 sequence: CASSWPGSGNYGYTF. In DNA form, the CDR3 reads TGTGCCAGCAGCTGGCCAGGGTCGGGTAACTATGGCTACACCTTC.

As regards this clone: The germline gene is not matched at one end of the junction; a read error may be the cause. This chain links TRBV7-7 with TRBJ2-7; 9 nucleotides match TRBD1. Germline CDR1 reads SSHAT; CDR2 reads FNYEAQ (reference sequence). The CDR3 length is 15 residues. The CDR3 protein is CASSTGTGIGYEQYF. CDR3 in DNA: TGTGCTAGCAGCACCGGGACAGGGATAGGTTACGAGCAGTACTTC. Using reference TRBV7-7 and TRBJ2-7 for the parts outside the CDR3, the full variable domain is GAGVSQSPRYKVTKRGQDVTLRCDPISSHATLYWYQQALGQGPEFLTYFNYEAQPDKSGLPSDRFSAERPEGSISTLTIQRTEQRDSAMYRCASSTGTGIGYEQYFGPGTRLTVT.

The genes are TRBV27 and TRBJ1-2; 8 bases line up with TRBD1. The germline gives CDR1 MNHEY, CDR2 SMNVEV (reference sequence). CDR3 size: 14 residues. Trimming at V came to 4 bases and at J to 4 bases, leaving 5 bases not matched to a gene. This CDR3 reads CASSSWTGSYGYTF. CDR3 in DNA: TGTGCCAGCAGTTCCTGGACAGGGAGCTATGGCTACACCTTC.

The rearrangement joins TRBV28 to TRBJ2-7; D gene unclear. With 7 bases removed from V and 3 bases from J, the gap between germline ends came to 16 bases. Germline loops: CDR1 MDHEN, CDR2 SYDVKM. The CDR3 has 14 residues. The CDR3 bases are TGTGCCAGCAAAGGTCGCATCCTTTTCTACGAGCAGTACTTC. Amino acid sequence: CASKGRILFYEQYF.

The chain joins TRBV6-6 to TRBJ2-5, with D tentatively TRBD2 (6 bases). V lost 4 bases to trimming and J lost 1 base, with 13 bases between them. The germline gives CDR1 MNHNY, CDR2 SVGAGI (reference sequence). The CDR3 is 15 residues long. The CDR3 DNA follows: TGTGCCAGCAGTTCGCCGGGGGACCCCCAAGAGACCCAGTACTTC. Its translation is CASSSPGDPQETQYF.

Only one count was recorded for this clone. V usage is TRBV7-9 and J usage is TRBJ2-5, with no clear D. V was shortened by 4 bases and J by 1 base, with 1 base between the two germline ends. Germline CDR1 reads SEHNR; CDR2 reads FQNEAQ (reference sequence). The CDR3 has 11 amino acids. CDR3 nucleotide sequence: TGTGCCAGCAGCTCCCAAGAGACCCAGTACTTC. It specifies CASSSQETQYF.

The CDR3 sequence is CASSQVQEKLFF. The DNA for the CDR3 is TGCGCCAGCAGCCAAGTACAGGAAAAACTGTTTTTT. V gene TRBV4-1 combines with J gene TRBJ1-4; no clear D gene. Germline values: CDR1 MGHRA, CDR2 YSYEKL. With 1 base removed from V and 8 bases from J, the gap between germline ends came to 5 bases. The CDR3 is made up of 12 amino acids.

The rearrangement joins TRBV11-2 to TRBJ1-2; perhaps TRBD1 as D (6 bases). The V and J ends lost 5 bases and 8 bases respectively, with 15 bases between them. The CDR3 is 13 amino acids. Germline V lookup: CDR1 SGHAT, CDR2 FQNNGV. The CDR3 loop is CASSPSGGTGYTF. CDR3 nucleotide sequence: TGTGCCAGCAGCCCCTCCGGGGGCACAGGCTACACCTTC.

The chain has TRBV2 and TRBJ2-7, with unresolved D. V was cut by 8 bases and J by 0 bases, with 5 bases left in between. Germline CDR1 and CDR2: SNHLY and FYNNEI. This CDR3 spans 11 amino acids. Here the CDR3 reads CASRSSYEQYF. CDR3 nucleotide sequence: TGTGCCAGCCGTAGCTCCTACGAGCAGTACTTC.

This clone appeared a single time. V is TRBV6-1 and J is TRBJ2-7; TRBD1 agrees at 7 bases. J was trimmed by 0 bases and V by 3 bases; bases with no gene match: 2. This CDR3 is 14 amino acids long. CDR1 is MNHNS, CDR2 SASEGT, per germline. As DNA, the CDR3 is TGTGCCAGCAGTGAGCAGGGGGTCTCCTACGAGCAGTACTTC. This sequence encodes CASSEQGVSYEQYF.

V is TRBV28 and J is TRBJ1-5; no definite D call. The CDR3 length is 14 residues. V gave up 4 bases and J gave up 7 bases, with 14 bases separating them. Germline loops: CDR1 MDHEN, CDR2 SYDVKM. The CDR3 sequence is CASSSGGSTQPQHF. CDR3 nucleotide sequence: TGTGCCAGCAGTTCCGGTGGCAGTACCCAGCCCCAGCATTTT.

This chain joins TRBV29-1 and TRBJ2-7, with 8 bases matching TRBD1. Germline assignment: CDR1 SQVTM and CDR2 ANQGSEA. After removal of 6 bases from V and 5 bases from J, the junction contained 6 bases not matched to a gene. The CDR3 spans 12 residues. In nucleotides, the CDR3 is TGCAGCGTAAGGACAGGGACGAACGAGCAGTACTTC. Protein product: CSVRTGTNEQYF.